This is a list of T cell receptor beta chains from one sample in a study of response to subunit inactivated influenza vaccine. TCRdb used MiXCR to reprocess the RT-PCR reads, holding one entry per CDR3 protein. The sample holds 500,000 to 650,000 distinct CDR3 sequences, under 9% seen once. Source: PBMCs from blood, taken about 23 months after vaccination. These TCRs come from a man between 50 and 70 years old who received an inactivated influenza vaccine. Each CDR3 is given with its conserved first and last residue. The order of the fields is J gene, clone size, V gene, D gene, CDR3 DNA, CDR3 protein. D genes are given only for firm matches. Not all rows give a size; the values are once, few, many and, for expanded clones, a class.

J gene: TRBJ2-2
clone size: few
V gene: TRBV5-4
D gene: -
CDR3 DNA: TGTGCCAGCAGACGCACAGGCGTAGATACCGGGGAGCTGTTTTTT
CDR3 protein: CASRRTGVDTGELFF

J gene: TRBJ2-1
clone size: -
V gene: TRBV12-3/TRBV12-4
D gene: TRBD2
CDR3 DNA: TGTGCCAGCACATTCGTGCTTGCGGGAGTCGGCAATGAGCAGTTCTTC
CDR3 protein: CASTFVLAGVGNEQFF

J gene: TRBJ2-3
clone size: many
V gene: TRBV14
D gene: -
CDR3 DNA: TGTGCCAGCAGCCATGAGGCTCCAAAATCGGGCATCCCAGATACGCAGTATTTT
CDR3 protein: CASSHEAPKSGIPDTQYF

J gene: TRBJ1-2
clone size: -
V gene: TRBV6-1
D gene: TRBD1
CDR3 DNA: TGTGCCAGCAGACCGGACAGGGCGGGTGGCTACACCTTC
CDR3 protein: CASRPDRAGGYTF

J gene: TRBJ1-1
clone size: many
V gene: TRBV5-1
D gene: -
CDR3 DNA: TGCGCCAGCAGCTTGGAGACAAGGAACACTGAAGCTTTCTTT
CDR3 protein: CASSLETRNTEAFF

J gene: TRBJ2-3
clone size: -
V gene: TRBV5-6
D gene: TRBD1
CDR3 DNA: TGTGCCAGCAGCTTGGACAGGGGAAGATCCACAGATACGCAGTATTTT
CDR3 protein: CASSLDRGRSTDTQYF

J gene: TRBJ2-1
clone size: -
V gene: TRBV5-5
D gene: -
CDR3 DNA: TGTGCCAGCAGCGCCGGGGTCCTCTGGAGTGAGCAGTTCTTC
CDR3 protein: CASSAGVLWSEQFF

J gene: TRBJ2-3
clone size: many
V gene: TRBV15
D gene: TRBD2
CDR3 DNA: TGTGCCACCAGCAGAGATCCAGCTAGCGGGGGAGTGGCAGATACGCAGTATTTT
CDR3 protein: CATSRDPASGGVADTQYF

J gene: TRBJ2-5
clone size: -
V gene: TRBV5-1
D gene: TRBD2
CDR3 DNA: TGCGCCAGCAGCTTGGGGGCCCAACTAGCGGGGGAAGAGACCCAGTACTTC
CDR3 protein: CASSLGAQLAGEETQYF

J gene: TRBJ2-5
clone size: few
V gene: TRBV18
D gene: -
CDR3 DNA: TGTGCCAGCTCACAGACCCCAGAGACCCAGTACTTC
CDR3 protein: CASSQTPETQYF

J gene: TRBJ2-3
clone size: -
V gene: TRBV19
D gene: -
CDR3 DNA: TGTGCCAGTAAACCTAGAATGAGCACATATACGCAGTATTTT
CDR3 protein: CASKPRMSTYTQYF

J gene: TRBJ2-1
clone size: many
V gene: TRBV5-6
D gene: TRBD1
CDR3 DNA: TGTGCCAGCAACATCCGGGACAGGGTCTACAATGAGCAGTTCTTC
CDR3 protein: CASNIRDRVYNEQFF

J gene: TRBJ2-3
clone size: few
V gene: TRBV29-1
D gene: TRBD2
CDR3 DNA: TGCAGCGTTGAAGGTAGCGGGTCCCGCACAGATACGCAGTATTTT
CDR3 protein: CSVEGSGSRTDTQYF